This record looks at one TCR beta chain sequence and its context. Its antigen is still unknown. The patients, who ranged from 18 to 65 in age, presented with newly diagnosed hyperthyroidism lasting under 2 months. The PBMCs had their origin in 7.5 to 10 ml of fresh peripheral blood. V gave up 2 bases and J gave up 4 bases, with 12 bases separating them. CDR1 SGHRS and CDR2 YFSETQ come from the germline V gene. This CDR3 spans 14 amino acids. The sample originates from a study of T cells in Graves' hyperthyroidism and ophthalmopathy. Study-wide points: Most expanded thyroid clonotypes above 0.001 recurred in blood.

The source material, RNA transcripts, was used to amplify TCR beta CDR3 regions. The HTBI set primed first-round TCR CDR3 RT-PCR. TCRdb called the multiplex PCR reads again in MiXCR, with one record for every CDR3 protein. The table has 250,000 to 300,000 distinct CDR3 sequences, more than 14% seen once. The gene calls are TRBV5-1 and TRBJ2-5, with D perhaps TRBD2 (6 bases). The TCR comes from a woman between 40 and 55 years old with Graves' hyperthyroidism that later progressed to Graves' ophthalmopathy. The sequenced material came from blood. The CDR3 DNA is TGCGCCAGCAGCTTAGCGGGCTTGAGAGAGACCCAGTACTTC. It is translated as CASSLAGLRETQYF. Full variable domain (missing parts from reference TRBV5-1 and TRBJ2-5): KAGVTQTPRYLIKTRGQQVTLSCSPISGHRSVSWYQQTPGQGLQFLFEYFSETQRNKGNFPGRFSGRQFSNSRSEMNVSTLELGDSALYLCASSLAGLRETQYFGPGTRLLVL.